The 26 T cell receptor beta chains presented below share a single source sample, sequenced in a study of cytomegalovirus exposure and HLA in healthy donors. It was with 60 Vbeta and 13 Jbeta primers that the PCR ran. Sequencing was performed with immunoSEQ multiplex PCR; in TCRdb, only in-frame clones are kept and a portion is missing. The table includes roughly 100,000 clones, 65% to 80% detected once. Sequenced input: PBMCs. The receptors come from a man in his sixties in good health and CMV-seronegative.

V and J are TRBV5-1 and TRBJ2-7; TRBD1 is a possible D gene (6 bases). The V end lost 2 bases, the J end lost 5 bases, and 11 bases lay between the germline ends. Germline V gene lookup returns CDR1 SGHRS and CDR2 YFSETQ. The CDR3 covers 13 residues. The CDR3 region has the DNA TGCGCCAGCAGCTTCACAGGGAAGGACGAGCAGTACGTC. This codes for CASSFTGKDEQYV.

This clone was seen a few times. This chain joins TRBV5-1 and TRBJ2-5, with no clear D. The germline V and J ends were trimmed by 0 bases and 0 bases, with 9 bases remaining between them. Germline V CDR1 and CDR2: SGHRS, YFSETQ. The CDR3 has 15 residues. The CDR3 nucleotides are TGCGCCAGCAGCTTGGAAACTTTGTACCAAGAGACCCAGTACTTC. Translation gives CASSLETLYQETQYF.

The CDR3 reads CASSYQTGEAFF. The CDR3 DNA follows: TGTGCCAGCAGTTACCAGACAGGGGAAGCTTTCTTT. This chain uses TRBV6-5 with TRBJ1-1; 7 bases line up with TRBD1. Germline assignment: CDR1 MNHEY and CDR2 SVGAGI. CDR3 length: 12 amino acids. V lost 2 bases, J lost 8 bases, and 2 bases stayed unmatched.

This chain connects TRBV7-2 to TRBJ2-3; D is uncertain. CDR1 is SGHTA, CDR2 FQGNSA, per germline. The CDR3 is made up of 13 amino acids. Trimming removed 4 bases from V and 4 bases from J, with 9 bases in between. CDR3 amino acids: CASSSRDPDTQYF. For the CDR3, the DNA is TGTGCCAGCAGCTCACGAGATCCAGATACGCAGTATTTT.

The chain combines TRBV2 with TRBJ2-2; possibly TRBD1 for D (6 bases). Per the germline V gene, CDR1 is SNHLY and CDR2 is FYNNEI. Trimming removed 5 bases at V and 2 bases at J, with 12 bases between. The CDR3 has 15 amino acids. The CDR3 is CASSPGTPNTGELFF. For the CDR3, the DNA is TGTGCCAGCAGTCCCGGGACACCCAACACCGGGGAGCTGTTTTTT.

The J gene is TRBJ2-7, the V gene TRBV5-1, with D maybe TRBD1 (6 bases). Germline loops: CDR1 SGHRS, CDR2 YFSETQ. Trimming took off 4 bases at V and 2 bases at J, with 10 bases between the two ends. This CDR3 spans 13 amino acids. The CDR3 here is CASSPTGTYEQYF. The CDR3 nucleotides are TGCGCCAGCAGCCCCACAGGGACCTACGAGCAGTACTTC.

The CDR3: CASSPTGGEGYGYTF. DNA for the CDR3: TGTGCCAGCAGCCCAACGGGTGGGGAGGGCTATGGCTACACCTTC. The V gene is TRBV7-9, the J gene TRBJ1-2; the D is unclear. The CDR3 loop spans 15 amino acids. Germline V lookup: CDR1 SEHNR, CDR2 FQNEAQ (reference sequence). The V gene lost 5 bases and the J gene lost 4 bases, with 17 bases spanning the gap.

Remarks on this clone: No conserved phenylalanine or tryptophan ends this CDR3, so it is likely a read error. The rearrangement uses TRBV7-2 and TRBJ2-7; 7 bases fit TRBD1. J was trimmed by 2 bases and V by 1 base; bases with no gene match: 2. The CDR3 has 14 amino acids. The V gene's germline CDR1 is SGHTA and CDR2 FQGNSA. The CDR3 here is CASSLVTGTYEQYL. In DNA form, the CDR3 reads TGTGCCAGCAGCTTAGTGACAGGGACCTACGAGCAGTACCTC.

For the CDR3, the DNA is TGTGCCAGCAGCTCGGACAGGGTGAACACTGAAGCTTTCTTT. The encoded protein is CASSSDRVNTEAFF. The genes are TRBV7-7 and TRBJ1-1, with 8 bases lining up with TRBD1. CDR3 length: 14 amino acids. CDR1 and CDR2 (germline): SSHAT, FNYEAQ (reference sequence). V shed 4 bases, J shed 0 bases, and the junction held 1 base outside the gene matches.

The V gene is TRBV7-9, the J gene TRBJ1-5, with TRBD1 matching 7 bases. Germline CDR1 reads SEHNR; CDR2 reads FQNEAQ (reference sequence). The V gene end was trimmed by 1 base and the J gene end by 2 bases; junction bases not matched to a gene: 8. This CDR3 comprises 17 residues. The chain's CDR3 is CASSLDDRAIGNQPQHF. CDR3 coding DNA: TGTGCCAGCAGCTTAGATGACAGGGCAATCGGCAATCAGCCCCAGCATTTT. The entire variable domain, with the rest obtained from reference TRBV7-9 and TRBJ1-5, is as follows: DTGVSQNPRHKITKRGQNVTFRCDPISEHNRLYWYRQTLGQGPEFLTYFQNEAQLEKSRLLSDRFSAERPKGSFSTLEIQRTEQGDSAMYLCASSLDDRAIGNQPQHFGDGTRLSIL.

As regards this clone: Germline and junction disagree at one end, which may indicate a read error. Other DNA variants within this sample encode the same CDR3. J is TRBJ1-4 and V is TRBV4-1; tentatively, D is TRBD1 (5 bases). CDR3 length: 12 amino acids. The germline V gene encodes CDR1 MGHRA and CDR2 YSYEKL. CDR3 loop: CASSLGGEKLFF. DNA of the CDR3: TGCGCCAGTAGCCTTGGGGGGGAAAAACTGTTTTTT.

The rearrangement joins TRBV5-8 to TRBJ1-5; maybe TRBD1 (6 bases). CDR1 SGHTS and CDR2 YDEGEE come from the germline V gene. The V gene lost 0 bases and the J gene lost 6 bases, with 7 bases spanning the gap. The CDR3 is 13 residues long. The DNA of the CDR3 is TGTGCCAGCAGCTTGGTACAGGGTCAGCCCCAGCATTTT. Encoded protein: CASSLVQGQPQHF.

The chain is built from TRBV6-5 and TRBJ1-6, with D unresolved. Trimming pared 0 bases from V and 8 bases from J, leaving 11 bases between. The CDR3 runs 15 residues. Germline V lookup: CDR1 MNHEY, CDR2 SVGAGI. CDR3 DNA sequence: TGTGCCAGCAGTTACTCGCGCCGGGGTGATTCACCCCTCCACTTT. It specifies CASSYSRRGDSPLHF.

The chain is built from TRBV9 and TRBJ2-5; 12 positions match TRBD1. In germline, CDR1 is SGDLS, CDR2 YYNGEE. The V segment lost 2 bases and the J segment 4 bases; nucleotides outside the gene matches: 6. This CDR3 comprises 16 residues. The CDR3 reads CASSVRGQGARETQYF. CDR3 DNA sequence: TGTGCCAGCAGCGTGCGGGGACAGGGGGCGCGAGAGACCCAGTACTTC. Complete variable domain (other parts from reference TRBV9 and TRBJ2-5): DSGVTQTPKHLITATGQRVTLRCSPRSGDLSVYWYQQSLDQGLQFLIQYYNGEERAKGNILERFSAQQFPDLHSELNLSSLELGDSALYFCASSVRGQGARETQYFGPGTRLLVL.

The rearrangement uses TRBV5-5 and TRBJ2-5, with D possibly matching TRBD2 (6 bases). Looked up from germline, CDR1 is SGHKS and CDR2 is YYEKEE (reference sequence). This CDR3 is 14 amino acids long. V lost 3 bases to trimming and J lost 1 base, with 10 bases between them. In nucleotides, the CDR3 is TGTGCCAGCAGCTCCGGGACTTCCCAAGAGACCCAGTACTTC. It specifies CASSSGTSQETQYF.

The rearrangement joins TRBV4-2 to TRBJ1-4, with 9 bases lining up with TRBD1. The CDR3 extends over 15 amino acids. Germline V gene lookup returns CDR1 LGHNA and CDR2 YNFKEQ. V trimming: 1 base; J trimming: 8 bases; junction bases outside the gene matches: 5. CDR3 coding DNA: TGTGCCAGCAGCCAAGGGGACAGGGCGGGGGAAAAACTGTTTTTT. This sequence encodes CASSQGDRAGEKLFF.

For the CDR3, the DNA is TGTGCCTTCTGGGACAGCTATGGCTACACCTTC. Its protein product is CAFWDSYGYTF. The chain carries TRBV5-4 and TRBJ1-2; 7 nucleotides match TRBD1. Looked up from germline, CDR1 is SGHNT and CDR2 is YYREEE (reference sequence). Trimming at V came to 10 bases and at J to 4 bases, leaving 4 bases not matched to a gene. This CDR3 is built from 11 residues.

As regards this clone: The same CDR3 is also encoded by other DNA sequences in this sample. The chain carries TRBV27 and TRBJ2-5, with D perhaps matching TRBD2 (5 bases). Trimming pared 0 bases from V and 2 bases from J, leaving 10 bases between. This CDR3 has 15 amino acids. Germline CDR1 reads MNHEY; CDR2 reads SMNVEV (reference sequence). CDR3 loop: CASSLSGLAQETQYF. For the CDR3, the DNA is TGTGCCAGCAGTTTATCCGGACTGGCGCAAGAGACCCAGTACTTC.

This clone was picked up many times. This sequence joins TRBV6-1 and TRBJ2-5; no firm D call. Between the trimmed V and J ends, which lost 2 bases and 7 bases, there was a span of 5 bases. This CDR3 region has 11 residues. From germline, CDR1 is MNHNS and CDR2 SASEGT. The CDR3 protein is CASSELVTQYF. The CDR3 nucleotides read TGTGCCAGCAGTGAATTAGTGACCCAGTACTTC.

The rearrangement uses TRBV5-1 and TRBJ2-1; TRBD2 agrees at 11 bases. Per the germline V gene, CDR1 is SGHRS and CDR2 is YFSETQ. CDR3 length equals 15 residues. V dropped 0 bases and J dropped 10; count of bases not matched to a gene: 6. The CDR3 DNA reads TGCGCCAGCAGCTTGGATCTAGCGGGGGGCCGAGAGCAGTTCTTC. It is translated as CASSLDLAGGREQFF.

This clone was seen once. The gene calls are TRBV29-1 and TRBJ2-5, with a tentative D call TRBD2 (5 bases). The CDR3 totals 15 residues. The V end was cut by 2 bases, the J end by 5 bases, with 18 bases between. In germline, CDR1 is SQVTM, CDR2 ANQGSEA. Here the CDR3 reads CSVESYTEGGETQYF. CDR3 DNA: TGCAGCGTTGAATCCTATACCGAGGGTGGGGAGACCCAGTACTTC. The complete variable domain, with remaining parts taken from reference TRBV29-1 and TRBJ2-5, reads SAVISQKPSRDICQRGTSLTIQCQVDSQVTMMFWYRQQPGQSLTLIATANQGSEATYESGFVIDKFPISRPNLTFSTLTVSNMSPEDSSIYLCSVESYTEGGETQYFGPGTRLLVL.

This clone was seen more than once but under ten times. The chain recombines TRBV19 with TRBJ2-7, with TRBD1 as a possible D gene (5 bases). The V end was cut by 1 base, the J end by 4 bases, with 14 bases between. This CDR3 is built from 15 residues. The germline V gene has CDR1 LNHDA and CDR2 SQIVND (reference sequence). CDR3 in DNA: TGTGCCAGTAGTATAGCCACGAGCAGGGCATACGAGCAGTACTTC. It is translated as CASSIATSRAYEQYF. The full variable domain, its missing parts supplied by reference TRBV19 and TRBJ2-7, is DGGITQSPKYLFRKEGQNVTLSCEQNLNHDAMYWYRQDPGQGLRLIYYSQIVNDFQKGDIAEGYSVSREKKESFPLTVTSAQKNPTAFYLCASSIATSRAYEQYFGPGTRLTVT.

This clone appeared a few times. V gene TRBV18 combines with J gene TRBJ1-6; 8 positions match TRBD1. CDR3 length: 17 amino acids. Germline CDR1 and CDR2: KGHSH and LQKENI. V was pared by 4 bases and J by 6 bases, with 11 bases of the junction left unmatched. CDR3 bases: TGTGCCAGCTCACACTCGCTAGGACAGGGCAGTAATTCACCCCTCCACTTT. Translated, it gives CASSHSLGQGSNSPLHF.

The chain is built from TRBV4-1 and TRBJ1-1, with TRBD1 matching 7 bases. The trim removed 0 bases at V and 1 base at J, leaving 8 bases unmatched. CDR3 length: 17 amino acids. CDR1 is MGHRA and CDR2 is YSYEKL in the germline V gene. DNA of the CDR3: TGCGCCAGCAGCCAAGAAGGGTGGACAGGAAGGAACACTGAAGCTTTCTTT. Encoded protein: CASSQEGWTGRNTEAFF.

The gene calls are TRBV6-5 and TRBJ1-2; TRBD1 matches 7 bases. With 7 bases clipped from V and 4 bases from J, the junction kept 9 bases outside the gene matches. Germline V gene sequence: CDR1 MNHEY, CDR2 SVGAGI. This CDR3 comprises 14 residues. CDR3 sequence reads: CASKPGQDFYGYTF. The CDR3 DNA reads as TGTGCCAGCAAACCCGGACAGGATTTCTATGGCTACACCTTC.

The chain couples TRBV7-3 to TRBJ1-1; 9 bases line up with TRBD1. Germline lookup yields CDR1 SGHTA and CDR2 FQGTGA. The V gene end was trimmed by 5 bases and the J gene end by 4 bases; junction bases not matched to a gene: 11. This CDR3 spans 16 amino acids. The CDR3 nucleotides are TGTGCCAGCAGCGTTTTCCGACAGGGGGATGCCACTGAAGCTTTCTTT. Its protein is CASSVFRQGDATEAFF.